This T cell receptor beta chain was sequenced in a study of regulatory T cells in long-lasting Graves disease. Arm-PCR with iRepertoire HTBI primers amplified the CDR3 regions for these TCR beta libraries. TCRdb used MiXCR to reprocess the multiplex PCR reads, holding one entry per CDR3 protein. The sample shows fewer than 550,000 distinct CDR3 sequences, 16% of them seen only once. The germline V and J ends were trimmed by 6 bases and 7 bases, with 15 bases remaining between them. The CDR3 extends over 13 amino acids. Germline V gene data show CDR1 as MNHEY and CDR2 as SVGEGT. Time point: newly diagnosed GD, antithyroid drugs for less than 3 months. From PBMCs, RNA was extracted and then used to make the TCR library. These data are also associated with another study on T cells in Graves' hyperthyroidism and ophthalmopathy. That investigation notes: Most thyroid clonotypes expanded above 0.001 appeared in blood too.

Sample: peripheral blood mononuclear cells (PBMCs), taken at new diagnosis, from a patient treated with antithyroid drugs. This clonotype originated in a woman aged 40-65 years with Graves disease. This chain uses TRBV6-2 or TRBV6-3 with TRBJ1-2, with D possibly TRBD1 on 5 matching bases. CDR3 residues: CASSPTARVGYTF. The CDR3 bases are TGTGCCAGCAGCCCGACAGCCCGGGTTGGCTACACCTTC.